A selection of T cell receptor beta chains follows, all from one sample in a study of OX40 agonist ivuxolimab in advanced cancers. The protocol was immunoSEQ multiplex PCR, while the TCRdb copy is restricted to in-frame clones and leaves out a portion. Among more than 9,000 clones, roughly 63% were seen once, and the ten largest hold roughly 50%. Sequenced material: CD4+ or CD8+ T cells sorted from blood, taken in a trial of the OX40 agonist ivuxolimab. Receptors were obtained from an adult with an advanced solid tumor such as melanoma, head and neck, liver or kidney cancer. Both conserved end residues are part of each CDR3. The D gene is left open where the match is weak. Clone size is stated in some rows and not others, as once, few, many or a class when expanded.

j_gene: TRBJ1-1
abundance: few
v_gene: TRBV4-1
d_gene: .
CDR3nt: TGCGCCAGCAGCCAGGACACCGAAGCTTTCTTT
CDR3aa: CASSQDTEAFF

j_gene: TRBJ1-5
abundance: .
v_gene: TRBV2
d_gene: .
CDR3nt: TGTGCCAGCAGCCAACAGGGAGCCTATCAGCCCCAGCATTTT
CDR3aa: CASSQQGAYQPQHF

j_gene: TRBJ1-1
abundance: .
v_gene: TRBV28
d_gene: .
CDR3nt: TGTGCCAGCAGTTTGTTAGTGTCCGCTGAAGCTTTCTTT
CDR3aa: CASSLLVSAEAFF

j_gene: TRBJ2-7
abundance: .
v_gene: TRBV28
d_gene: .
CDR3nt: TGTGCCAGCGGTGGGTCCTGGGGCGGAACCGAGCAGTACTTC
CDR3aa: CASGGSWGGTEQYF

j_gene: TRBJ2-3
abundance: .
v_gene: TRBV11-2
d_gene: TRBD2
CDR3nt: TGTGCCAGCAACCAAAAAGCGGGAGGTACAGATACGCAGTATTTT
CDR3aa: CASNQKAGGTDTQYF

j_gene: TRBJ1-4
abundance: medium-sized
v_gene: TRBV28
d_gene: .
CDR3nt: TGTGCCAGCAGCATAGAGGTTGCAACTAATGAAAAACTGTTTTTT
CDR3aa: CASSIEVATNEKLFF

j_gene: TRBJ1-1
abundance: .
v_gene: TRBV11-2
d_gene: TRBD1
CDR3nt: TGTGCCAGCAGCCCAGGGACAGGGTGGGATGAAGCTTTCTTT
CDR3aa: CASSPGTGWDEAFF

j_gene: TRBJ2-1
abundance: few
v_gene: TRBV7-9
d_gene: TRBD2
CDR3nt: TGTGCCAGCAGCCCAATTAGCGGGAGCTCCTACAATGAGCAGTTCTTC
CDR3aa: CASSPISGSSYNEQFF

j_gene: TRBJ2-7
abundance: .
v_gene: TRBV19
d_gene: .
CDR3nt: TGTGCCAGTAGTATCCAGGGCGCGAACGAGCAGTACTTC
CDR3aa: CASSIQGANEQYF

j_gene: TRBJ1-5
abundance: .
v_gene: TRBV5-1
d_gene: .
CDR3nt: TGCGCCAGCAGCTTGGAGCCGGGGAACAATCAGCCCCAGCATTTT
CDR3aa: CASSLEPGNNQPQHF

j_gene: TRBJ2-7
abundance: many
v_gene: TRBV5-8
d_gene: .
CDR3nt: TGTGCCAGCAGCCTCCGGAGGGGAGACGAGCAGTACTTC
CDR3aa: CASSLRRGDEQYF

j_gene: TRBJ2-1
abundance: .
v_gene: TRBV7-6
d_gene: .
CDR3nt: TGTGCCAGCAGCCCTCGGGACTTAAATGAGCAGTTCTTC
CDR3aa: CASSPRDLNEQFF

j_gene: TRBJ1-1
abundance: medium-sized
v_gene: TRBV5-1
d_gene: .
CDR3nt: TGCGCCAGCAGCTTGGTATGGGGAAAAGGGACTGAAGCTTTCTTT
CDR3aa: CASSLVWGKGTEAFF

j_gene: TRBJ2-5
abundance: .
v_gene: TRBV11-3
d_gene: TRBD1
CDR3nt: TGTGCCAGCAGCTTAAGGGGACAGGGGGTAGAGATCCAGTACTTC
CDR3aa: CASSLRGQGVEIQYF

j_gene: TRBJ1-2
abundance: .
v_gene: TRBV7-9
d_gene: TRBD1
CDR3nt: TGTGCCAGCAGCCAAGGGGTGGGACAGCTGGGAGGCTACACCTTC
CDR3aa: CASSQGVGQLGGYTF

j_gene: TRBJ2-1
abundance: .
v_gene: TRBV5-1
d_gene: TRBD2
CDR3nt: TGCGCCAGCAGCATCACTAGCGGGGGCTCCTACAATGAGCAGTTCTTC
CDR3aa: CASSITSGGSYNEQFF

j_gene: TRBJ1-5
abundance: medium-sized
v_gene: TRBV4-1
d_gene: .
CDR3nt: TGCGCCAGCAGCCAAGATGGTAAAGGGGATCAGCCCCAGCATTTT
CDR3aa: CASSQDGKGDQPQHF

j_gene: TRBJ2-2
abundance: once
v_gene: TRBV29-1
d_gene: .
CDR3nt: TGCAGCGTTGAAGGGAGCACCGGGGAGCTGTTTTTT
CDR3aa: CSVEGSTGELFF

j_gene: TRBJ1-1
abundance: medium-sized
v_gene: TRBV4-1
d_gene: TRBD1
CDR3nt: TGCGCCAGCAGCCAATGGACAGGGCTAGAGGGTGAAGCTTTCTTT
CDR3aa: CASSQWTGLEGEAFF

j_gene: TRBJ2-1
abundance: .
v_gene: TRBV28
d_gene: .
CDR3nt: TGTGCCAGCAGTTTATATTACAATGAGCAGTTCTTC
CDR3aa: CASSLYYNEQFF

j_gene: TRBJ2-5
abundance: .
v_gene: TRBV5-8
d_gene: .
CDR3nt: TGTGCCAGCAGCGATGAGGTTGAGGAGACCCAGTACTTC
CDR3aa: CASSDEVEETQYF

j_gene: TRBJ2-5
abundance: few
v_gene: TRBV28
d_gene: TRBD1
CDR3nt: TGTGCCAGCAGTTTATCCCGACAGGGACGGGAGACCCAGTACTTC
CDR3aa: CASSLSRQGRETQYF

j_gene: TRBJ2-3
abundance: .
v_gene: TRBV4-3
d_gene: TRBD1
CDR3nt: TGCGCCAGCAGACAGGGGACAGCAGATACGCAGTATTTT
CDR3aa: CASRQGTADTQYF

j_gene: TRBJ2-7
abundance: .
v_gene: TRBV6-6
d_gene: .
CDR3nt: TGTGCCACCCAGGAGCACGGGGAAGCAGGATGGCAGTACTTC
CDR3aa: CATQEHGEAGWQYF

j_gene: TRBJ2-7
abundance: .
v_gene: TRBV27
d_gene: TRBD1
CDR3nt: TGTGCCAGCAGTGACAGGGGGATCTACGAGCAGTACTTC
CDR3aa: CASSDRGIYEQYF

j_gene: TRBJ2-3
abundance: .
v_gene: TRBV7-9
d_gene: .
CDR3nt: TGTGCCAGCAGCTCTAACCGGGACACCCTCACAGATACGCAGTATTTT
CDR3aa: CASSSNRDTLTDTQYF

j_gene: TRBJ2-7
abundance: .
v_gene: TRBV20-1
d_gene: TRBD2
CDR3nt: TGCAGTGCTAGAAAGACTAGCAGGCGGTACTTC
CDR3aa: CSARKTSRRYF

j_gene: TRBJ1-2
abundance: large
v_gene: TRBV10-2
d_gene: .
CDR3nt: TGCGCCAGCAGTGAGGGGTTGCAGGGCCTCTATGGCTACACCTTC
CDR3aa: CASSEGLQGLYGYTF

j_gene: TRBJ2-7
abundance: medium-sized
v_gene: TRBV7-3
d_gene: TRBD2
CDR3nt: TGTGCCAGCAGCAGAGGGACTAGCGGGCCCCCCTACGAGCAGTACTTC
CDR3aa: CASSRGTSGPPYEQYF

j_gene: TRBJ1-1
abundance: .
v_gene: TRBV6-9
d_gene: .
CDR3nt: TGTGCCAGCAGTTACTCGACACCGGTTGGGGAAGCTTTCTTT
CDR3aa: CASSYSTPVGEAFF